This T cell receptor beta chain was obtained from a study of spatial heterogeneity in lung cancer. Overall study context: Sequence detection consistently recorded a greater number of beta-chain than alpha-chain sequences.

This sample's time point: sample taken at primary tumor resection. Tumor, nontumor lung or frozen PBMC supplied whole RNA, sequenced without sorting. Study observations and caveats: More often at tumor resection than at routine follow-up, ubiquitous expanded tumor TCRs were detected in the blood.

This clonotype showed up many times. Its antigen is not known. TCR cDNA molecules each had a unique molecular identifier. Via MiXCR, TCRdb re-called the 5' RACE reads, giving one row per CDR3 protein. Among roughly 23,000 distinct CDR3 sequences, 4% to 6% were seen once, and the ten largest hold about 5%. The germline CDR1 and CDR2 sequences are LGHDT and YNNKEL (reference sequence). The CDR3 has 15 residues. V lost 4 bases to trimming and J lost 6 bases; unmatched junction nucleotides: 7. Sequencing used PBMCs, obtained at surgery. The clonotype comes from a male donor with early-stage non-small cell lung cancer. V usage is TRBV3-1 and J usage is TRBJ2-3; 10 nucleotides match TRBD2. CDR3 region: CASSRLAGAMDTQYF. For the CDR3, the DNA is TGTGCCAGCAGCCGGCTAGCGGGAGCGATGGATACGCAGTATTTT.